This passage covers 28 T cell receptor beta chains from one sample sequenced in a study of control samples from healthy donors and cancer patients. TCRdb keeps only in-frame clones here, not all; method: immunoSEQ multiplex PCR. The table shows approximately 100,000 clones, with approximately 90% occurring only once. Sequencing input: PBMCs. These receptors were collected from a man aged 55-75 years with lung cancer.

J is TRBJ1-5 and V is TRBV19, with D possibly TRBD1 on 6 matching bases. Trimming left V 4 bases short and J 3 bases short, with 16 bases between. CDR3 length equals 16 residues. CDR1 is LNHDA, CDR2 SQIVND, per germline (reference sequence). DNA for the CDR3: TGTGCCAGTAGTAATGAAGGGGGTTTATCCAATCAGCCCCAGCATTTT. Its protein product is CASSNEGGLSNQPQHF.

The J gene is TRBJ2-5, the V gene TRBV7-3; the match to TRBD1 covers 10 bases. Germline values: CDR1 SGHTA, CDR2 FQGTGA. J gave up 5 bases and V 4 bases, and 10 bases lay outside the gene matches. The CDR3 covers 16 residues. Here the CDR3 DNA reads TGTGCCAGCAGCTCAGGCCCGACAGGGGGCCTCGAGACCCAGTACTTC. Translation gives CASSSGPTGGLETQYF. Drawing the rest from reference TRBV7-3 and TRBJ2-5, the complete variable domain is GAGVSQTPSNKVTEKGKYVELRCDPISGHTALYWYRQSLGQGPEFLIYFQGTGAADDSGLPNDRFFAVRPEGSVSTLKIQRTERGDSAVYLCASSSGPTGGLETQYFGPGTRLLVL.

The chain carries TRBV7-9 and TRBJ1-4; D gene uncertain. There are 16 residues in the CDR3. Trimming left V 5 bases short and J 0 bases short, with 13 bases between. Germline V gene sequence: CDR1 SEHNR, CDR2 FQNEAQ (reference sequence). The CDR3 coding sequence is TGTGCCAGCAGCCTACGTCCTGAAGCAACTAATGAAAAACTGTTTTTT. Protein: CASSLRPEATNEKLFF.

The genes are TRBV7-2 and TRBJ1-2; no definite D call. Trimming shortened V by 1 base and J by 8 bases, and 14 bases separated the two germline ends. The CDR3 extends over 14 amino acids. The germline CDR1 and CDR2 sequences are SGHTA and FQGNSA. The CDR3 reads CASSLGKPLEGYTF. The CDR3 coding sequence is TGTGCCAGCAGCTTAGGGAAGCCCTTAGAGGGCTACACCTTC.

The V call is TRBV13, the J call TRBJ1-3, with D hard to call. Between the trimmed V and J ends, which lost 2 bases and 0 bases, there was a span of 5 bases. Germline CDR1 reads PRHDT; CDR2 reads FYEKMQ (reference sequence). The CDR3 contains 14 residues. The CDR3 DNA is TGTGCCAGCAGCTTACGGTTCTCTGGAAACACCATATATTTT. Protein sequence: CASSLRFSGNTIYF.

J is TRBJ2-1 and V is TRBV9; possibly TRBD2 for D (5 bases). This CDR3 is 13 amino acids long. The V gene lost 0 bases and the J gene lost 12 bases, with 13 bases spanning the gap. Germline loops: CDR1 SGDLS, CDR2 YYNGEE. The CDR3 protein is CASSVALERAQFF. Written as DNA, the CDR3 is TGTGCCAGCAGCGTAGCTTTGGAGAGGGCGCAGTTCTTC.

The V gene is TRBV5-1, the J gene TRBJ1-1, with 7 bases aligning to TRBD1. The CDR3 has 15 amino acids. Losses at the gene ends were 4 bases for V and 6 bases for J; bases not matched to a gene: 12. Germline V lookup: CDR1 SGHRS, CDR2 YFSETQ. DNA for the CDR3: TGCGCCAGCAGCACTTCCGGGACAGCACCTCCTGAAGCTTTCTTT. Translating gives CASSTSGTAPPEAFF.

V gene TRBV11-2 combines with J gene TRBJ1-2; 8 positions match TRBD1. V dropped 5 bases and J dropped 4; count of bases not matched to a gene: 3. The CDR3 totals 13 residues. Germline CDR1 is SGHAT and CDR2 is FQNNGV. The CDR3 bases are TGTGCCAGCAGCATCGGGACAGGCTATGGCTACACCTTC. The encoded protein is CASSIGTGYGYTF.

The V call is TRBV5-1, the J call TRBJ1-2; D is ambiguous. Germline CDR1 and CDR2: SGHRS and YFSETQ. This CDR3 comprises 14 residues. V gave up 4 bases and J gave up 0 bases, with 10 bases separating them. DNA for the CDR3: TGCGCCAGCAGCCTTACGACCGCTAACTATGGCTACACCTTC. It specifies CASSLTTANYGYTF.

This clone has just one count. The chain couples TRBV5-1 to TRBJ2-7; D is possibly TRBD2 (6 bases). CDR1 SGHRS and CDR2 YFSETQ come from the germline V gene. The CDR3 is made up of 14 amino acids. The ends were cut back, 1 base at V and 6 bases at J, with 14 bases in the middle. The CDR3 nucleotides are TGCGCCAGCAGCTTGTTCGGGGACTCGAGCGAGCAGTACGTC. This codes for CASSLFGDSSEQYV.

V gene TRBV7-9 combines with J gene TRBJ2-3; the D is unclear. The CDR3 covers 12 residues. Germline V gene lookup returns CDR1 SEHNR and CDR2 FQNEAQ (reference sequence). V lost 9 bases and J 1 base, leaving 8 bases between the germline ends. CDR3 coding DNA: TGTGCCAGTGGCCGTGGCACAGATACGCAGTATTTT. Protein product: CASGRGTDTQYF. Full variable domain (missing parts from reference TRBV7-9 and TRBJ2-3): DTGVSQNPRHKITKRGQNVTFRCDPISEHNRLYWYRQTLGQGPEFLTYFQNEAQLEKSRLLSDRFSAERPKGSFSTLEIQRTEQGDSAMYLCASGRGTDTQYFGPGTRLTVL.

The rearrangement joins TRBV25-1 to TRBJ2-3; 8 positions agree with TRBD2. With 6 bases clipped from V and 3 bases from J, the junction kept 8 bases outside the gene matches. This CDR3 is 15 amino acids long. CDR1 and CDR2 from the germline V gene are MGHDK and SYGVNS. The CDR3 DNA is TGTGCCAGCAGCTCGGGACTAGGGGGGACAGATACGCAGTATTTT. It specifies CASSSGLGGTDTQYF. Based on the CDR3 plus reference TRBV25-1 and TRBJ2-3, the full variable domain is EADIYQTPRYLVIGTGKKITLECSQTMGHDKMYWYQQDPGMELHLIHYSYGVNSTEKGDLSSESTVSRIRTEHFPLTLESARPSHTSQYLCASSSGLGGTDTQYFGPGTRLTVL.

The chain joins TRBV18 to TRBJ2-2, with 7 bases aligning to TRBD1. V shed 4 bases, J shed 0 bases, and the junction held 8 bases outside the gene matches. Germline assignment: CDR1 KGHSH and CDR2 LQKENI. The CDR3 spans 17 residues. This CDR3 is CASSLSTQGPNTGELFF. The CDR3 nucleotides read TGTGCCAGCTCACTGTCGACACAGGGGCCGAACACCGGGGAGCTGTTTTTT. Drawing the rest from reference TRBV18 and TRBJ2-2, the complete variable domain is NAGVMQNPRHLVRRRGQEARLRCSPMKGHSHVYWYRQLPEEGLKFMVYLQKENIIDESGMPKERFSAEFPKEGPSILRIQQVVRGDSAAYFCASSLSTQGPNTGELFFGEGSRLTVL.

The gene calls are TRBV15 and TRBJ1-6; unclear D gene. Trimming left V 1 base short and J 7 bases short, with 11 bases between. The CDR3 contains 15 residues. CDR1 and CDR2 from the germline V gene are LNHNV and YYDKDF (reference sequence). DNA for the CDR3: TGTGCCACCAGCAGAGTCTCCGGGAGCAATTCACCCCTCCACTTT. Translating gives CATSRVSGSNSPLHF.

The CDR3 sequence is CASTPRPADTQYF. CDR3 DNA sequence: TGTGCCAGCACCCCCCGACCCGCAGATACGCAGTATTTT. This chain uses TRBV6-5 with TRBJ2-3; D uncertain. The CDR3 is made up of 13 amino acids. Germline-derived CDR1 and CDR2 are MNHEY and SVGAGI. V was cut by 7 bases and J by 4 bases, with 12 bases left in between.

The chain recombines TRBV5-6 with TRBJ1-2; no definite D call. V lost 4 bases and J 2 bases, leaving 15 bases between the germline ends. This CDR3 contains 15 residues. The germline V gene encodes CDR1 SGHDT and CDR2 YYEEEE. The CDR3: CASSTTTEFNYGYTF. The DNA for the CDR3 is TGTGCCAGCAGCACCACTACAGAGTTCAACTATGGCTACACCTTC.

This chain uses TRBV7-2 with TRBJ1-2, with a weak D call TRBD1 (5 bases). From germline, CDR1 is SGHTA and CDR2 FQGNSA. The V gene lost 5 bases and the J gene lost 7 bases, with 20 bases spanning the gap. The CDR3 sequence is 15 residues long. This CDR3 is CASSPMAGALGGYTF. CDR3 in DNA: TGTGCCAGCAGCCCCATGGCCGGGGCCCTAGGTGGCTACACCTTC.

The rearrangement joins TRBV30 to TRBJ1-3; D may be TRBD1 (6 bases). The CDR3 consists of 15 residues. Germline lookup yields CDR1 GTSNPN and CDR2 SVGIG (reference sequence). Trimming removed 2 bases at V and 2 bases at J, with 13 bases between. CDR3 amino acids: CAWSTKTGAGNTIYF. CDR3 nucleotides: TGTGCCTGGAGTACTAAGACAGGCGCTGGAAACACCATATATTTT.

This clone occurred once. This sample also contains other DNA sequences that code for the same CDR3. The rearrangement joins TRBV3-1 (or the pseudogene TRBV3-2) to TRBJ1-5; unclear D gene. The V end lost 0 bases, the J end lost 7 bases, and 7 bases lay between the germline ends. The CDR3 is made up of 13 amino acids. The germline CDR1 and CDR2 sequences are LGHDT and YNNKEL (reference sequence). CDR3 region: CASSQDLGQPQHF. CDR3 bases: TGTGCCAGCAGCCAAGATCTTGGCCAGCCCCAGCATTTT.

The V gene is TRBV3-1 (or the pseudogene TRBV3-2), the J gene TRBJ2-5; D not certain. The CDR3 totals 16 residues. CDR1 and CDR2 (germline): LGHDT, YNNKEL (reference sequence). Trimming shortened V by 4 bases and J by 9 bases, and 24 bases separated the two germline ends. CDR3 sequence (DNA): TGTGCCAGCAGCCGTCTGGATTGGGCCCGAGGTTCGGCCCAGTACTTC. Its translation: CASSRLDWARGSAQYF.

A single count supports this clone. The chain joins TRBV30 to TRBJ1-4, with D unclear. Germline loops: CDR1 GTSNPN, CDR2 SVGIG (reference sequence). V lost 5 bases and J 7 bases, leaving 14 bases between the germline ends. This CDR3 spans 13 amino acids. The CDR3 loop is CAWEKYPIEKLFF. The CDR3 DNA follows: TGTGCCTGGGAAAAGTACCCCATTGAAAAACTGTTTTTT.

DNA for the CDR3: TGTGCCAGCAGCTCGGGACAGCCCACGAACACTGAAGCTTTCTTT. As protein: CASSSGQPTNTEAFF. The V call is TRBV5-8, the J call TRBJ1-1; 7 bases agree with TRBD1. Unmatched junction bases numbered 6, after V lost 3 bases and J lost 1 base. The CDR3 spans 15 residues. The germline gives CDR1 SGHTS, CDR2 YDEGEE.

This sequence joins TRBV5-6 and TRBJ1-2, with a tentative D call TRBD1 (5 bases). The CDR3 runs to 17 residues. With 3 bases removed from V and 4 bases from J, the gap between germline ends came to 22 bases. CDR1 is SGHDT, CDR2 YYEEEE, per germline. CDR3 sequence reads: CASSSFYQGPNLYGYTF. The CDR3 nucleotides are TGTGCCAGCAGCTCCTTTTATCAGGGACCAAACCTCTATGGCTACACCTTC.

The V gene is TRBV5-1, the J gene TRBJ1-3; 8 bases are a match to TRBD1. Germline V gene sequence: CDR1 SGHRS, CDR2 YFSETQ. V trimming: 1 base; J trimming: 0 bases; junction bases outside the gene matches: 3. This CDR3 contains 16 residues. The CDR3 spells CASSLTGGSSGNTIYF. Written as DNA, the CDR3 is TGCGCCAGCAGCTTGACAGGGGGGAGCTCTGGAAACACCATATATTTT.

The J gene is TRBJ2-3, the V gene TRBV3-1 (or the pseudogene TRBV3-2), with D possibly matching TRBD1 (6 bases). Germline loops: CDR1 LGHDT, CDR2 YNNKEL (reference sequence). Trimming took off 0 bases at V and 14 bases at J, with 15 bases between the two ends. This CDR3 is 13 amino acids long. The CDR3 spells CASSQDLQGKMYF. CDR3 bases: TGTGCCAGCAGCCAAGACCTGCAGGGGAAAATGTATTTT.

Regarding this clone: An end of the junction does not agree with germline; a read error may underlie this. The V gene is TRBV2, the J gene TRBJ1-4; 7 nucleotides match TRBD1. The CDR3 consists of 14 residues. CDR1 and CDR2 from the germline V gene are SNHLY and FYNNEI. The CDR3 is CVSSEFRGEEKLFF. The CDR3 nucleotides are TGTGTCAGCAGTGAATTCAGGGGGGAGGAAAAACTGTTTTTT.

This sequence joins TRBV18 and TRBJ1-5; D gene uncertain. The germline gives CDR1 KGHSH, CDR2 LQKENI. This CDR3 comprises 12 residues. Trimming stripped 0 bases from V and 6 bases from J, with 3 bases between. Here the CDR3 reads CASSPPGQPQHF. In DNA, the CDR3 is TGTGCCAGCTCACCACCGGGTCAGCCCCAGCATTTT.

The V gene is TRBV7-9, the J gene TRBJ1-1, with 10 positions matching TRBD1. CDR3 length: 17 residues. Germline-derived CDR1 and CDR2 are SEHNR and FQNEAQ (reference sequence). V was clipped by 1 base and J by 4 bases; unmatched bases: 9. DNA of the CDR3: TGTGCCAGCAGCTTAGAGGCTGCCTGGGACAGGGGCACTGAAGCTTTCTTT. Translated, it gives CASSLEAAWDRGTEAFF.